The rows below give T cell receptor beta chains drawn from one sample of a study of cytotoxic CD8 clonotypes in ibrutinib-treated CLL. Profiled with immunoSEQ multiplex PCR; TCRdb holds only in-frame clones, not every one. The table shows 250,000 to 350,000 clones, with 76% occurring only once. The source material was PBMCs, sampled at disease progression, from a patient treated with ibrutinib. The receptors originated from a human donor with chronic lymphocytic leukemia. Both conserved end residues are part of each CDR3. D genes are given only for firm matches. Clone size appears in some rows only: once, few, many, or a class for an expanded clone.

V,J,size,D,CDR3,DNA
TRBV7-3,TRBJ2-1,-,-,CASSLTGDPYNEQFF,TGTGCCAGCAGCTTAACGGGGGACCCATACAATGAGCAGTTCTTC
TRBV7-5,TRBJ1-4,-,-,CARSLESPRVGEKLFF,TGTGCCAGAAGCTTAGAATCCCCCAGGGTTGGAGAAAAACTGTTTTTT
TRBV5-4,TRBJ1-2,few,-,CASTPHSGLKYGYTF,TGTGCCAGCACACCACACTCCGGGCTAAAGTATGGCTACACCTTC
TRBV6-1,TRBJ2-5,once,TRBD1,CASSERDRVWETQYF,TGTGCCAGCAGTGAACGGGACAGGGTATGGGAGACCCAGTACTTC
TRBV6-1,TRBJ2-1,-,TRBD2,CASRSGGADNEQFF,TGTGCCAGCAGGAGCGGGGGGGCCGACAATGAGCAGTTCTTC
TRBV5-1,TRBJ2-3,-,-,CASSLEDTQYF,TGCGCCAGCAGCTTAGAGGATACGCAGTATTTT
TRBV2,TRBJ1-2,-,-,CAGARGPDYGYTF,TGTGCCGGAGCGAGGGGTCCCGACTATGGCTACACCTTC
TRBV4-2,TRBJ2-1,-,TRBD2,CASSQSAVVAGGDEQFF,TGTGCCAGCAGCCAGTCGGCCGTAGTAGCGGGGGGGGATGAGCAGTTCTTC
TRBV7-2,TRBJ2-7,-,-,CASSPTRDSYEQYF,TGTGCCAGCAGCCCTACTAGGGACTCCTACGAGCAGTACTTC
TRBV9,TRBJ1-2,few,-,CASLSGGAGYTF,TGTGCCAGTCTGTCCGGGGGGGCTGGCTACACCTTC
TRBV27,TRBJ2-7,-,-,CASRASGITYEQYF,TGTGCCAGCAGGGCCAGCGGAATAACCTACGAGCAGTACTTC
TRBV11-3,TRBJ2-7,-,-,CASSLETGTEQYF,TGTGCCAGCAGCTTGGAAACAGGGACCGAGCAGTACTTC
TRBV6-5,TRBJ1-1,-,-,CASSYSENTEAFF,TGTGCCAGCAGTTACTCGGAGAACACTGAAGCTTTCTTT
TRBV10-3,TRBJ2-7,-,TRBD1,CAISPTGMWDEQYF,TGTGCCATCAGCCCGACAGGGATGTGGGACGAGCAGTACTTC
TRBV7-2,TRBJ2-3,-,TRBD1,CASSRDRQSTDTQYF,TGTGCCAGCAGCCGGGACAGGCAAAGCACAGATACGCAGTATTTT
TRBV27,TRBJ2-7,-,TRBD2,CASSLLLAGGAYEQYF,TGTGCCAGCAGTTTGCTCCTAGCGGGAGGGGCCTACGAGCAGTACTTC
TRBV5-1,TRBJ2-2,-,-,CASRGGVPNTGELFF,TGCGCCAGCAGGGGGGGCGTACCGAACACCGGGGAGCTGTTTTTT
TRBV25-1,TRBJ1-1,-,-,CASKEGKVAEAFF,TGTGCCAGCAAGGAGGGCAAAGTCGCTGAAGCTTTCTTT
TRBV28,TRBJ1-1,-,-,CASSRLFSTEAFF,TGTGCCAGCAGCCGACTTTTCAGCACTGAAGCTTTCTTT
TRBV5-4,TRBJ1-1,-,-,CASSLAQPNTEAFF,TGTGCCAGCAGCTTGGCACAGCCGAACACTGAAGCTTTCTTT
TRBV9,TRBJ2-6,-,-,CASSPGSSGANVLTF,TGTGCCAGCAGCCCAGGGAGCTCTGGGGCCAACGTCCTGACTTTC
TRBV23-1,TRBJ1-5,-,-,CASSRQPQHF,TGCGCCAGCAGTCGGCAGCCCCAGCATTTT
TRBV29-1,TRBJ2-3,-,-,CSVDPSDTDTQYF,TGCAGCGTTGACCCTAGCGACACAGATACGCAGTATTTT
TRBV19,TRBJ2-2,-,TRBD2,CASSSKGLAGSRELFF,TGTGCCAGTAGTTCCAAGGGACTAGCGGGGAGCCGGGAGCTGTTTTTT
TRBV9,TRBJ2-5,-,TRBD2,CASSVDGGGFGVGAQYF,TGTGCCAGCAGCGTAGATGGCGGGGGATTCGGTGTAGGGGCCCAGTACTTC
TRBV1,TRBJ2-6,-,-,CTSSQAGSVFSGANVLTF,TGCACCAGCAGCCAAGCGGGGTCAGTATTCTCTGGGGCCAACGTCCTGACTTTC
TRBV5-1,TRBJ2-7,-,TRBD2,CASSFGTSGIRIYEQYF,TGCGCCAGCAGCTTCGGGACTAGCGGCATCCGGATCTACGAGCAGTACTTC
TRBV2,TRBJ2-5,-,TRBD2,CASTPIRLAGGPRETQYF,TGTGCCAGCACCCCAATCCGCCTAGCGGGGGGGCCGCGGGAGACCCAGTACTTC
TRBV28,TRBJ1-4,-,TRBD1,CASSLYGDHRGKLFF,TGTGCCAGCAGTTTATACGGGGATCACAGGGGAAAACTGTTTTTT
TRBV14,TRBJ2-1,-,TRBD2,CASSRRGAGWYNEQFF,TGTGCCAGCAGCCGCCGGGGAGCGGGGTGGTACAATGAGCAGTTCTTC
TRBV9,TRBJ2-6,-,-,CASSLPGANVLTF,TGTGCCAGCAGCCTCCCTGGGGCCAACGTCCTGACTTTC
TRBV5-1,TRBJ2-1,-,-,CASSLLTTYNEQFF,TGCGCCAGCAGCTTGCTGACTACTTACAATGAGCAGTTCTTC
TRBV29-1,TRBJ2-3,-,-,CSGAPGQVGVTQYF,TGCAGCGGGGCTCCGGGGCAGGTTGGAGTTACGCAGTATTTT
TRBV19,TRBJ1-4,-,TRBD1,CASSMRGQEKLFF,TGTGCCAGTAGTATGCGGGGACAGGAAAAACTGTTTTTT
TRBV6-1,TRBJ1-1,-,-,CASSAQNWGGNTEAFF,TGTGCCAGCAGTGCACAAAATTGGGGGGGGAACACTGAAGCTTTCTTT
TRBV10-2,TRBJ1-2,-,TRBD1,CASSQQGYYGYTF,TGCGCCAGCAGCCAACAGGGGTACTATGGCTACACCTTC
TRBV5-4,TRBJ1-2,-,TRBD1,CASSSPDRGTYGYTF,TGTGCCAGCAGCTCCCCGGACAGGGGAACCTATGGCTACACCTTC
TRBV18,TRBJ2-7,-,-,CASSISSGYEQYF,TGTGCCAGCTCAATATCCTCGGGCTACGAGCAGTACTTC
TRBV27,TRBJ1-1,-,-,CASRHRDETEAFF,TGTGCCAGCAGGCACCGGGACGAGACTGAAGCTTTCTTT
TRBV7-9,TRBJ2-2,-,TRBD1,CASSLSWTGGTGELFF,TGTGCCAGCAGCTTATCTTGGACAGGGGGGACCGGGGAGCTGTTTTTT
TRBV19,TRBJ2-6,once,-,CASSPPRDPRSGANVLTF,TGTGCCAGTAGCCCCCCCCGGGACCCAAGGTCGGGGGCCAACGTCCTGACTTTC
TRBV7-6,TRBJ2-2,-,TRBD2,CASSSTAGGIGELFF,TGTGCCAGCAGCTCGACAGCGGGAGGGATCGGGGAGCTGTTTTTT
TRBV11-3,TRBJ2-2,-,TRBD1,CASSQGQGLNTGELFF,TGTGCCAGCAGCCAGGGACAGGGACTTAACACCGGGGAGCTGTTTTTT